This TCR beta chain was captured in a study of blood T cell repertoires in COVID-19. In the study overall: Researchers got acute and convalescent COVID-19 samples from the United States, Italy and Spain. T cells, B-cell-depleted T cells, or PBMCs provided the cDNA or gDNA that served as material.

Methods used by the authors: Amplification of reference gene primers provided the estimated nucleated cell counts. Data came from immunoSEQ multiplex PCR; TCRdb stores just in-frame clones and leaves some out. V and J calls and clone size are copied from that table; D and trimming were computed from the DNA. The sample shows under 100,000 clones, 80% of them seen only once. V shed 3 bases and J shed 7 bases, with 16 bases lying between them. Germline values: CDR1 SGDLS, CDR2 YYNGEE. This CDR3 is 15 amino acids long. Sequenced material: peripheral blood. This chain connects TRBV9 to TRBJ1-4, with D perhaps matching TRBD1 (5 bases). The sequence was obtained from a woman in her thirties or forties with active or convalescent COVID-19. CDR3 loop: CASSEGRRGGEKLFF. CDR3 in DNA: TGTGCCAGCAGCGAGGGACGGAGGGGTGGTGAAAAACTGTTTTTT.